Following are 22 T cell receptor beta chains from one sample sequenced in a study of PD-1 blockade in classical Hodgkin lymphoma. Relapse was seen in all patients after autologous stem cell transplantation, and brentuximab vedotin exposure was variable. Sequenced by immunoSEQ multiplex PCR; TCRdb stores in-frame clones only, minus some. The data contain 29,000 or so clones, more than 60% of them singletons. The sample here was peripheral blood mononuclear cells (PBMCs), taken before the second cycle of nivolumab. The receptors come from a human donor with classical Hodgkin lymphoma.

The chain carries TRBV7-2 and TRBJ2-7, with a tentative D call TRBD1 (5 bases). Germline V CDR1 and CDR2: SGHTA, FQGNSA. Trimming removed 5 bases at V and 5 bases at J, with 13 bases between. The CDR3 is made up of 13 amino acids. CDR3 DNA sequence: TGTGCCAGCAGCCTAGGGGAAACCCACGAGCAGTACTTC. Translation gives CASSLGETHEQYF.

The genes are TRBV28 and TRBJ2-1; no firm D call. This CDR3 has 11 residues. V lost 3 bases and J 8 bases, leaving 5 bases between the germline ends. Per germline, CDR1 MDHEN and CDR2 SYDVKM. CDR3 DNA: TGTGCCAGCAGTTTCTCCTATGAGCAGTTCTTC. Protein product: CASSFSYEQFF.

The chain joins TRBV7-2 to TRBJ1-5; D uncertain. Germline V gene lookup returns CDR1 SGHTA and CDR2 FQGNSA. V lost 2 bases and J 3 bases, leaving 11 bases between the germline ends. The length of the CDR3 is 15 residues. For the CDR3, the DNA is TGTGCCAGCAGCTTATGGGGAACAAACAATCAGCCCCAGCATTTT. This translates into CASSLWGTNNQPQHF.

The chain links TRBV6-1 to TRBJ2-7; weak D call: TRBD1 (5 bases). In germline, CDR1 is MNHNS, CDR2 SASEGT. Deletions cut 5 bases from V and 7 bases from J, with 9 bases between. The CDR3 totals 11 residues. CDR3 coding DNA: TGTGCCAGCAGTTTGGGGCGGGAGCAGTACTTC. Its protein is CASSLGREQYF.

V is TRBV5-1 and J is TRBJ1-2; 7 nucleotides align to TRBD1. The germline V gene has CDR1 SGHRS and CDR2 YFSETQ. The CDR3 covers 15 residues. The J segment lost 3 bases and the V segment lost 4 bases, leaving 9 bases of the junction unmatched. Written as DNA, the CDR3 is TGCGCCAGCAGCCCGGGGACAGCTGGTTACTATGGCTACACCTTC. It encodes CASSPGTAGYYGYTF.

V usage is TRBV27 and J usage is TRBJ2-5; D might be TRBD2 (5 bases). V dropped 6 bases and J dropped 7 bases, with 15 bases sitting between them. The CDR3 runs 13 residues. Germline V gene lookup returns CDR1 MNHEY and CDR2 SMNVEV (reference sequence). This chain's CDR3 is CASRVTITTTQYF. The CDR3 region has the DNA TGTGCCAGCAGGGTGACTATCACAACGACCCAGTACTTC.

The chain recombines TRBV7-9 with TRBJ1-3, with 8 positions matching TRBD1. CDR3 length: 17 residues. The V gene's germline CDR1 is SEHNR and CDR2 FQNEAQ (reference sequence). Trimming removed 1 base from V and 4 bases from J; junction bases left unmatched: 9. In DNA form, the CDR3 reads TGTGCCAGCAGCTTAGGGGGCACAGGGGGAGGCGGAAACACCATATATTTT. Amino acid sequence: CASSLGGTGGGGNTIYF. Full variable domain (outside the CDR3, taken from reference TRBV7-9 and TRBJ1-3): DTGVSQNPRHKITKRGQNVTFRCDPISEHNRLYWYRQTLGQGPEFLTYFQNEAQLEKSRLLSDRFSAERPKGSFSTLEIQRTEQGDSAMYLCASSLGGTGGGGNTIYFGEGSWLTVV.

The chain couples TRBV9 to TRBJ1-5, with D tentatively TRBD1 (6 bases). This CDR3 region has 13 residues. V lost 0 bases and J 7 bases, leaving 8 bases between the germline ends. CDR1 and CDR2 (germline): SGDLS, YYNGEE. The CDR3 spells CASSVEQGQPQHF. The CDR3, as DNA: TGTGCCAGCAGCGTAGAACAGGGCCAGCCCCAGCATTTT. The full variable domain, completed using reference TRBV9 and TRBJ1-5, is DSGVTQTPKHLITATGQRVTLRCSPRSGDLSVYWYQQSLDQGLQFLIQYYNGEERAKGNILERFSAQQFPDLHSELNLSSLELGDSALYFCASSVEQGQPQHFGDGTRLSIL.

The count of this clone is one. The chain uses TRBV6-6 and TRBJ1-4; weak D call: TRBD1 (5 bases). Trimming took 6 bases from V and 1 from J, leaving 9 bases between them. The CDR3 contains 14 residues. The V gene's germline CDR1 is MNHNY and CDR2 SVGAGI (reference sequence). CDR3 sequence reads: CASRSQGTNEKLFF. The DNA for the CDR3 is TGTGCCAGCAGATCCCAGGGAACTAATGAAAAACTGTTTTTT.

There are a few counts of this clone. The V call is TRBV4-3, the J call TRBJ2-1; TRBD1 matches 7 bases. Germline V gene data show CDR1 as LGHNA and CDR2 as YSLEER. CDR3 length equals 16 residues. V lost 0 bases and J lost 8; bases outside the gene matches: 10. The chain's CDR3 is CASSQEQGGGIDEQFF. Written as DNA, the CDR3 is TGCGCCAGCAGCCAAGAACAAGGGGGCGGAATCGATGAGCAGTTCTTC.

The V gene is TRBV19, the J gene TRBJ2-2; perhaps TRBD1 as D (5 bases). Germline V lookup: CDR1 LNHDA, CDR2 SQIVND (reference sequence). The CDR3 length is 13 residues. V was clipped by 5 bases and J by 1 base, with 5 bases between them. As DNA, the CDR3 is TGTGCCAGTAGTGGACAGAACACCGGGGAGCTGTTTTTT. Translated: CASSGQNTGELFF.

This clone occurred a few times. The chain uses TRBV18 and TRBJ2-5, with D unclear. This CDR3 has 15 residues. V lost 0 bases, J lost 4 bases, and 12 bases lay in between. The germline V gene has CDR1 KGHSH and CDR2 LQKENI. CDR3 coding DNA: TGTGCCAGCTCACCACCGGGTTTCTACGGAGAGACCCAGTACTTC. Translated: CASSPPGFYGETQYF.

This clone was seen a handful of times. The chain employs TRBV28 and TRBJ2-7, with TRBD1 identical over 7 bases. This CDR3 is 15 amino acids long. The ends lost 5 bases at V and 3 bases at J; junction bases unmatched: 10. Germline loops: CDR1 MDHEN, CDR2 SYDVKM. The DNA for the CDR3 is TGTGCCAGCAGTCCCCCGGGACAGCCGTACTACGAGCAGTACTTC. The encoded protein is CASSPPGQPYYEQYF.

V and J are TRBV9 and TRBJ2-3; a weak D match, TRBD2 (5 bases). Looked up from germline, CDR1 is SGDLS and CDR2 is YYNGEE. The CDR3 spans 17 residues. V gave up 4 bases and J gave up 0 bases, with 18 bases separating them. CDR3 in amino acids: CASSPRARVGSTDTQYF. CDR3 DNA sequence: TGTGCCAGCAGCCCTAGGGCGAGGGTCGGGAGCACAGATACGCAGTATTTT.

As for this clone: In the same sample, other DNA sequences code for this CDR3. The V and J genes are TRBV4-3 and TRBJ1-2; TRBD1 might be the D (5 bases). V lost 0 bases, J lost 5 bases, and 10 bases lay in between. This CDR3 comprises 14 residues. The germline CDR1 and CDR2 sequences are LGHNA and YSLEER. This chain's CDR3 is CASSQDRGTYGYTF. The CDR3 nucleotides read TGCGCCAGCAGCCAAGATCGAGGGACTTATGGCTACACCTTC.

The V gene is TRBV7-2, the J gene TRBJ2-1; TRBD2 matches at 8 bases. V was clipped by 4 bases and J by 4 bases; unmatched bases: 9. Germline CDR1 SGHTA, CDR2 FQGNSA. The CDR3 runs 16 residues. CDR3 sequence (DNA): TGTGCCAGCAGCTCGGGGGGTAGCGGGGCTTACAATGAGCAGTTCTTC. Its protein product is CASSSGGSGAYNEQFF.

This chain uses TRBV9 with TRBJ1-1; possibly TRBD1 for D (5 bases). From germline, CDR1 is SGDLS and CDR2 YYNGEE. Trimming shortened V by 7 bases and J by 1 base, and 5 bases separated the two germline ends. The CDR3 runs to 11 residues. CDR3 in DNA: TGTGCCAGCGGGGGGAACACTGAAGCTTTCTTT. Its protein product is CASGGNTEAFF.

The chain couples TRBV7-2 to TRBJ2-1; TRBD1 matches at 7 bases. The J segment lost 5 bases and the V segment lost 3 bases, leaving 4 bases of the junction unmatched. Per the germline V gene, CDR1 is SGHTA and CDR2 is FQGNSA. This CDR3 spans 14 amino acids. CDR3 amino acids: CASSFAGGNNEQFF. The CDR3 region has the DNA TGTGCCAGCAGCTTTGCAGGGGGAAACAATGAGCAGTTCTTC.

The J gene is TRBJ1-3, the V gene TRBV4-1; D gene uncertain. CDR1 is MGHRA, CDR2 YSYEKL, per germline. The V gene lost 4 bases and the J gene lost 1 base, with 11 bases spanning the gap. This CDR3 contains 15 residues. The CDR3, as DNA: TGCGCCAGCAGCCCCCAGGTGCTATCTGGAAACACCATATATTTT. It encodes CASSPQVLSGNTIYF.

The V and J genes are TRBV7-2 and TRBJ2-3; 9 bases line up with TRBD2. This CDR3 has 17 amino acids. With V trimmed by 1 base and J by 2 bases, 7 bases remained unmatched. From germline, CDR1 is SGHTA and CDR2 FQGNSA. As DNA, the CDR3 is TGTGCCAGCAGCTTAGGCCCTAGCGGGGCGATCACAGATACGCAGTATTTT. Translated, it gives CASSLGPSGAITDTQYF.

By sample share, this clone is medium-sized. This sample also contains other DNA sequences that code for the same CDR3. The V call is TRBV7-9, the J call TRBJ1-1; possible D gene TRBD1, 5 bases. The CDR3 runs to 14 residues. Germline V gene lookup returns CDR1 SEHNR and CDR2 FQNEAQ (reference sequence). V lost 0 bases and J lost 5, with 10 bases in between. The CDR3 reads CASSLAGGHTEAFF. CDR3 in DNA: TGTGCCAGCAGCTTAGCGGGAGGACATACTGAAGCTTTCTTT.

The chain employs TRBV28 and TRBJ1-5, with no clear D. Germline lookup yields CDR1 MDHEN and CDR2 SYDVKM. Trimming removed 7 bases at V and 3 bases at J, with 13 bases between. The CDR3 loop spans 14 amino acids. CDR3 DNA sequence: TGTGCCAGCACCAGATCAGGACCCAATCAGCCCCAGCATTTT. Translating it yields CASTRSGPNQPQHF.